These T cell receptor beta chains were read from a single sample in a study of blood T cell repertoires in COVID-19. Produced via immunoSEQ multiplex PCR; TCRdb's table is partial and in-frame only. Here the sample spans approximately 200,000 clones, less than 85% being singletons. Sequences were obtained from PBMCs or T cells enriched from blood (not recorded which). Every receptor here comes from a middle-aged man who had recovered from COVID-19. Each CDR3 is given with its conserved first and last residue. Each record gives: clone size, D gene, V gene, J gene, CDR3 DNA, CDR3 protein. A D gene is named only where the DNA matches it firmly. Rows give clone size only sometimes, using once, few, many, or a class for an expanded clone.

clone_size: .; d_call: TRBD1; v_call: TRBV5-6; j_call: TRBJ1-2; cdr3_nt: TGTGCCAGCAGCCACGACAGGGAATCTAACTATGGCTACACCTTC; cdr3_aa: CASSHDRESNYGYTF
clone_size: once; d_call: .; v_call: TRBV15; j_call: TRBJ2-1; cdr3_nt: TGTGCCACCAGCAGAGATTTGAGCCCTACAGGGGGGGGCTATGAGCAGTTCTTC; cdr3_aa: CATSRDLSPTGGGYEQFF
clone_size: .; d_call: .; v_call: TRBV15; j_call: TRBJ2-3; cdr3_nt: TGTGCCACCAGCCCCCAAAAGACAGTTTTTCGCACAGATACGCAGTATTTT; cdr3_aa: CATSPQKTVFRTDTQYF
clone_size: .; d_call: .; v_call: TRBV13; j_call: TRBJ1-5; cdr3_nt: TGTGCCAGCAGCCATCAGGGATACGGCAATCAGCCCCAGCATTTT; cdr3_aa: CASSHQGYGNQPQHF
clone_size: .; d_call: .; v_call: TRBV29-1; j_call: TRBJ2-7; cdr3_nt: TGCAGCGTTGAAGGGACAGCTCGGAACGAGCAGTACTTC; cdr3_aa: CSVEGTARNEQYF
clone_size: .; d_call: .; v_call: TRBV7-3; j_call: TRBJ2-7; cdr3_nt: TGTGCCAGCAGCTCCATGCCGGCGGACGAGCAGTACTTC; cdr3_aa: CASSSMPADEQYF
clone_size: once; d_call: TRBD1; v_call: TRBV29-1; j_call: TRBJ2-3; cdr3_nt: TGCAGCGTTGCCGGTGGACAGGGGAATCTTGATACGCAGTATTTT; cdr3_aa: CSVAGGQGNLDTQYF
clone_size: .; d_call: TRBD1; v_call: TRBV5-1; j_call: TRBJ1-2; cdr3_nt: TGCGCCAGCAGCTTCCGACAGGGGGCGGATGGCTACACCTTC; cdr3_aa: CASSFRQGADGYTF
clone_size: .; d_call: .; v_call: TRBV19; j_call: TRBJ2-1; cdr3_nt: TGTGCCAGTAGTATGGTCGGGATCTACAATGAGCAGTTCTTC; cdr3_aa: CASSMVGIYNEQFF
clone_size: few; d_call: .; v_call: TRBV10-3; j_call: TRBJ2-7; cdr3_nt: TGTGCCATCAGCGACAATTCCTACGAGCAGTACTTC; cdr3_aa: CAISDNSYEQYF
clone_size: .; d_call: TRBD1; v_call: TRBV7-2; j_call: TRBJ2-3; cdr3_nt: TGTGCCAGCAGTCGAAGGGGACAGGGAGGGATAGATACGCAGTATTTT; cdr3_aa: CASSRRGQGGIDTQYF
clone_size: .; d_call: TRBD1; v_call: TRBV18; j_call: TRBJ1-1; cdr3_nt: TGTGCCAGCTCAACACAGGGGCAAGCCACTGAAGCTTTCTTT; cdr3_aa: CASSTQGQATEAFF
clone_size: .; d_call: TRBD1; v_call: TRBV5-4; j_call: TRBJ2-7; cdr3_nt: TGTGCCAGCAGCTTAAGACAGGGGACCGGCTACGAGCAGTACTTC; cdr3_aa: CASSLRQGTGYEQYF
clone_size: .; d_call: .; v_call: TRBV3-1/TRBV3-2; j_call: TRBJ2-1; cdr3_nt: TGTGCCAGCAGTCTAAACTACAACGCTTACTACAATGAGCAGTTCTTC; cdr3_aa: CASSLNYNAYYNEQFF